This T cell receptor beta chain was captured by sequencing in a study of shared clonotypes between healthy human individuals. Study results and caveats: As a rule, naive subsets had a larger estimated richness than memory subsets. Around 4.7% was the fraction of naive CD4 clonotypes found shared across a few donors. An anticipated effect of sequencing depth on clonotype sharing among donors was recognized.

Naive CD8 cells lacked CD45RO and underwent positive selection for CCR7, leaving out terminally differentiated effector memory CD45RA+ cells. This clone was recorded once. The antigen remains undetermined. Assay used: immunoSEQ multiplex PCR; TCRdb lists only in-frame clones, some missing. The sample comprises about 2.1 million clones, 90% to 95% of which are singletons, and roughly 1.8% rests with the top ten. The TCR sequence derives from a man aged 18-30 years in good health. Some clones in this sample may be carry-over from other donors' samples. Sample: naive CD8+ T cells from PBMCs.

CDR3 protein: CASSSGLGAYEQYF. The CDR3 DNA is TGTGCCAGCAGTTCAGGGCTAGGGGCCTACGAGCAGTACTTC. The rearrangement joins TRBV6-5 to TRBJ2-7; weak D call: TRBD1 (5 bases). Germline CDR1 reads MNHEY; CDR2 reads SVGAGI. V lost 4 bases to trimming and J lost 2 bases, with 12 bases between them. The CDR3 has 14 residues.